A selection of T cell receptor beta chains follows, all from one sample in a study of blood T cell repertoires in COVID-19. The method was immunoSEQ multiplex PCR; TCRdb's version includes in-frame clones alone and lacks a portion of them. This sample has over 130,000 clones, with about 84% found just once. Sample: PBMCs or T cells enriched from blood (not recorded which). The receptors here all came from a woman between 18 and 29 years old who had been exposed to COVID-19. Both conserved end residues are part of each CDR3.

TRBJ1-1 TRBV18 CASSPRVEEGTEAFF
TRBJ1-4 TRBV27 CASSFQFNDATNEKLFF
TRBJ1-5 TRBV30 CAWSPGSNQPQHF
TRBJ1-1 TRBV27 CASSLSDRGTEAFF
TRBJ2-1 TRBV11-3 CASSAGGSYNEQFF
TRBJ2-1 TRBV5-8 CASSRRREYNEQFF
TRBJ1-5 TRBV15 CATSKTTGESNQPQHF
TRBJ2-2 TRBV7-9 CASSSDSTRVDTGELFF
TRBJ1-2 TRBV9 CASSGHSPYGYTF
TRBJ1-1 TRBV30 CAWSDPPWGGLNTEAFF
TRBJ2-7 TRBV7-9 CASSSINEQYF
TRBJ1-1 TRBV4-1 CASSQGNSAEAFF
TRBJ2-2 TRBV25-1 CASSELHLAGENTGELFF
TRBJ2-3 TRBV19 CASSRALAGGTDTQYF
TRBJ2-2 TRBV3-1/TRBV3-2 CASSQDRPRGRAGELFF
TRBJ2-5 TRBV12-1 CASSFVLAGQETQYF
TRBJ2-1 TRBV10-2 CASRGQGSGEQFF
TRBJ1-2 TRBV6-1 CASSEPRDNLLYGYTF
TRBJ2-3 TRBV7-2 CASSFLRGGSNAQYF
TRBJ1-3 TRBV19 CASRASSGNTIYF
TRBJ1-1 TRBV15 CATSSQTGAAQTEAFF
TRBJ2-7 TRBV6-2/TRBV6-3 CASSYGGTGYYEQYF
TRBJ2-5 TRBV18 CASSPTVGETQYF
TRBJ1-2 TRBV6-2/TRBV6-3 CASSYSGTPGSTF
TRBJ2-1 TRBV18 CASSPSLQGAGEQFF
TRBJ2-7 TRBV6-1 CASSEQGTDEQYF
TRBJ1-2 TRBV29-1 CSVPTVTYGYTF
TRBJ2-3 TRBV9 CASSPSGDLSTDTQYF
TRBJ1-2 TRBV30 CAWRLTGGNYGYTF
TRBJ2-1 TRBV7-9 CASSPTQGSYNEQFF
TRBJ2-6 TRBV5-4 CASSWGGPSGANVLTF
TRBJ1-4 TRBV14 CASSQGLQGANEKLFF
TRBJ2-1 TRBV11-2 CASSLDPRTGGGEQFF
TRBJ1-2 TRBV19 CASSITGVNYGYTF
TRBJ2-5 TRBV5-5 CASSLTGSQETQYF
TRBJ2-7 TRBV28 CASSLSGGAYEQYF
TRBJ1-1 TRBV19 CASSINLGGTEAFF
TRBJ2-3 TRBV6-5 CASRHGSGRTDTQYF
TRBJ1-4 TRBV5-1 CASSQGANEKLFF
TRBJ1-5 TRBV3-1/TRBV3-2 CASSRIEGVSNQPQHF
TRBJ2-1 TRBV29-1 CSSQSGQVLHGEQFF
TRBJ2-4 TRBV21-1 CASSSSKLGLARGYIQYF